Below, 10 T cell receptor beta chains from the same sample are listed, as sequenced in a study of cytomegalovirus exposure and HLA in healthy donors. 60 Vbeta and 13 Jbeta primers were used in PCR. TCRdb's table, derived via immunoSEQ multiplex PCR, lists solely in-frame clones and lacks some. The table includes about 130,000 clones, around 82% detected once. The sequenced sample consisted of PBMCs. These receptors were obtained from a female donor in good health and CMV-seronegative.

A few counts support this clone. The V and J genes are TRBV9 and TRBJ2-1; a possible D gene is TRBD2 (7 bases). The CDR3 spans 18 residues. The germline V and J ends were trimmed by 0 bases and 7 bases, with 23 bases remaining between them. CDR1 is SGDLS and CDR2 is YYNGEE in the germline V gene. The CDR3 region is CASSVGIGSGGEVNEQFF. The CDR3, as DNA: TGTGCCAGCAGCGTAGGGATAGGGTCGGGGGGCGAGGTTAATGAGCAGTTCTTC.

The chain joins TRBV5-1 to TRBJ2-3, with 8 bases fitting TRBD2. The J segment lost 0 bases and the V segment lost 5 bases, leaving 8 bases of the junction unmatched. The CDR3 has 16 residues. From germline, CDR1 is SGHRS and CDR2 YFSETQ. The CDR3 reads CASSDWAGGSTDTQYF. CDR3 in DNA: TGCGCCAGCAGTGACTGGGCGGGGGGAAGCACAGATACGCAGTATTTT.

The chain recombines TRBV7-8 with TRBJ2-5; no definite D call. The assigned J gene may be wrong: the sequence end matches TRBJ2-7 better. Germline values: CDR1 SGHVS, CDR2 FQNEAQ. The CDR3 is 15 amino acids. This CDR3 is CASSPRVAHHYEQYF. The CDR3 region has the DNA TGTGCCAGCAGCCCCCGGGTGGCCCACCACTACGAGCAGTACTTC.

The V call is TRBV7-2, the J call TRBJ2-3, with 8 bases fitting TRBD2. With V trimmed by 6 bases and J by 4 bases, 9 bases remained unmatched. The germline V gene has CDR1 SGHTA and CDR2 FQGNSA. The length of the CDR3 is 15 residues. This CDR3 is CASSPGLGSADTQYF. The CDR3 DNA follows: TGTGCCAGCAGTCCGGGACTAGGCTCGGCAGATACGCAGTATTTT.

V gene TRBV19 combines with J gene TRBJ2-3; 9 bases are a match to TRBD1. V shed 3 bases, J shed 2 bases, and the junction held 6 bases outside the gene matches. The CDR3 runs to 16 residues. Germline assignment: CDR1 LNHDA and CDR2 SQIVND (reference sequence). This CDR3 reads CASSIRTGDPTDTQYF. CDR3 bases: TGTGCCAGTAGTATCAGGACAGGGGACCCCACAGATACGCAGTATTTT.

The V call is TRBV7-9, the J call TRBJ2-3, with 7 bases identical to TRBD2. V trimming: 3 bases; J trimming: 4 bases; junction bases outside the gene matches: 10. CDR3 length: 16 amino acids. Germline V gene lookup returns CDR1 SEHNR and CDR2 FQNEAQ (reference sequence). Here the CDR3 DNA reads TGTGCCAGCAGCTTCCGGGGGGTAGTAGAGTCAGATACGCAGTATTTT. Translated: CASSFRGVVESDTQYF.

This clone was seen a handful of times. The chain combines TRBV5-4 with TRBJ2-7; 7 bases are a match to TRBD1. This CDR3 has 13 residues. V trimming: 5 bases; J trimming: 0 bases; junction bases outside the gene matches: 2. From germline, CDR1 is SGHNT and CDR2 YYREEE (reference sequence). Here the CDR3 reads CASRDRSSYEQYF. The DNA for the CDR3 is TGTGCCAGCAGGGACAGGAGCTCCTACGAGCAGTACTTC.

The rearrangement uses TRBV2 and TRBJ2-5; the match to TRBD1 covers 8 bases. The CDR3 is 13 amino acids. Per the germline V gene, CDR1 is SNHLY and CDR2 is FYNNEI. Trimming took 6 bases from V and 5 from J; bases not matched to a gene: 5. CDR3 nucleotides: TGTGCCAGCAGAGGACAGGGAGAGGAGACCCAGTACTTC. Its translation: CASRGQGEETQYF.

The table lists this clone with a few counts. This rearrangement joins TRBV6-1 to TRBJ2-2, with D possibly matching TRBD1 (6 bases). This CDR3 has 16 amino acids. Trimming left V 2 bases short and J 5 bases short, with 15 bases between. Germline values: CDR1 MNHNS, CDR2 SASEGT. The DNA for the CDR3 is TGTGCCAGCAGTGAACCGTACAGGGATCCGACCGGGGAGCTGTTTTTT. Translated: CASSEPYRDPTGELFF.

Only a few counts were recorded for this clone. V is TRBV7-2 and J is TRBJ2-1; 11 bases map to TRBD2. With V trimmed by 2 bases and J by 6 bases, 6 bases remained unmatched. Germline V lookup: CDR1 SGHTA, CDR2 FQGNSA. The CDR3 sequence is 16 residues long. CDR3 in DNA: TGTGCCAGCAGCTTACGGGCTAGCGGGGGGCTCAATGAGCAGTTCTTC. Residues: CASSLRASGGLNEQFF.